This entry lists 5 T cell receptor beta chains sequenced from one sample in a study of T cells in localized non-small cell lung cancer. This table comes from immunoSEQ multiplex PCR, and its TCRdb copy is limited to in-frame clones, with some not included. The data show around 30,000 clones, approximately 80% seen once. The sample consisted of peripheral blood, taken before any cancer treatment. These receptors came from a male donor at least 60 years old with stage II squamous cell lung carcinoma.

In its sample, this clone was seen once. V gene TRBV5-1 combines with J gene TRBJ2-1; TRBD1 matches at 8 bases. Germline values: CDR1 SGHRS, CDR2 YFSETQ. The CDR3 consists of 19 residues. The trim removed 4 bases at V and 2 bases at J, leaving 17 bases unmatched. The CDR3 protein is CASSLLGQVDLFTYNEQFF. The CDR3 nucleotides are TGCGCCAGCAGCCTCCTGGGACAGGTCGACCTTTTTACCTACAATGAGCAGTTCTTC.

This chain uses TRBV9 with TRBJ1-1; D possibly corresponds to TRBD1 (5 bases). Germline values: CDR1 SGDLS, CDR2 YYNGEE. The CDR3 is 16 residues long. Trimming removed 4 bases from V and 1 base from J, with 17 bases in between. The CDR3 reads CASSIFDSLGNTEAFF. As DNA, the CDR3 is TGTGCCAGCAGCATCTTCGACAGCTTAGGGAACACTGAAGCTTTCTTT.

The genes are TRBV19 and TRBJ2-5, with D maybe TRBD2 (6 bases). This CDR3 contains 15 residues. Germline-derived CDR1 and CDR2 are LNHDA and SQIVND (reference sequence). The V end was cut by 4 bases, the J end by 1 base, with 13 bases between. As DNA, the CDR3 is TGTGCCAGTAGTACGGGGAAACTAGCCCAAGAGACCCAGTACTTC. Translated: CASSTGKLAQETQYF.

This chain links TRBV10-1 with TRBJ1-2, with D uncertain. Germline V gene data show CDR1 as WNHNN and CDR2 as SYGVQD (reference sequence). This CDR3 contains 13 residues. The germline V and J ends were trimmed by 5 bases and 2 bases, with 9 bases remaining between them. The CDR3 spells CASSQDGNYGYTF. The CDR3, as DNA: TGCGCCAGCAGTCAGGACGGGAACTATGGCTACACCTTC.

V gene TRBV7-8 combines with J gene TRBJ1-1, with D possibly being TRBD1 (5 bases). V lost 0 bases and J 6 bases, leaving 20 bases between the germline ends. The CDR3 sequence is 17 residues long. Germline V CDR1 and CDR2: SGHVS, FQNEAQ. The CDR3 region is CASSLARRAGIRAEAFF. In DNA, the CDR3 is TGTGCCAGCAGCTTAGCGAGGCGGGCGGGGATCAGGGCTGAAGCTTTCTTT.